Here is one T cell receptor beta chain with its context. The antigen is unknown. Amplification targeted TCR beta CDR3 regions from RNA transcripts. Initially, a first-round RT-PCR of the TCR CDR3 employed the HTBI primer set. In TCRdb, the multiplex PCR reads were re-called with MiXCR into one record per CDR3 protein. The table includes 200,000 to 300,000 distinct CDR3 sequences, about 17% detected once. These data come from a study of T cells in Graves' hyperthyroidism and ophthalmopathy. Regarding the study as a whole: Ophthalmopathy and stable hyperthyroidism were separated by a 13 V-J model.

Germline CDR1 reads SGHTA; CDR2 reads FQGNSA. CDR3 size: 16 residues. Trimming removed 1 base from V and 4 bases from J; junction bases left unmatched: 6. The origin of this receptor is a woman under 30 with Graves' ophthalmopathy. The genes are TRBV7-2 and TRBJ2-2; TRBD1 agrees at 7 bases. Sequenced sample: blood. The CDR3 bases are TGTGCCAGCAGCTTAGGCACCGGGACAGCCACCGGGGAGCTGTTTTTT. Amino acids: CASSLGTGTATGELFF.